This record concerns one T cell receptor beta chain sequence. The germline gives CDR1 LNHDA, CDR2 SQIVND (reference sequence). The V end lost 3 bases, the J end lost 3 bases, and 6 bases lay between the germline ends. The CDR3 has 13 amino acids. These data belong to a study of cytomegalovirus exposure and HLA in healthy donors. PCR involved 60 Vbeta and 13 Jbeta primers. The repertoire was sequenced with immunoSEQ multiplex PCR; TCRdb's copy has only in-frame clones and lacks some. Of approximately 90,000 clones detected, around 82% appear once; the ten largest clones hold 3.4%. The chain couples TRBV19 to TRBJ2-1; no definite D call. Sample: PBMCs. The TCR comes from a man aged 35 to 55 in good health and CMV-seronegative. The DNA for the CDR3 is TGTGCCAGTAGTATTGCCAGCTACAATGAGCAGTTCTTC. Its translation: CASSIASYNEQFF.